The rows below give T cell receptor beta chains drawn from one sample of a study of PD-1 blockade in classical Hodgkin lymphoma. The method was immunoSEQ multiplex PCR; TCRdb's version includes in-frame clones alone and lacks a portion of them. The table includes 30,000 to 50,000 clones, around 80% detected once. Sequenced here: peripheral blood mononuclear cells (PBMCs), sampled before the fourth cycle of nivolumab. Every receptor here comes from a human donor with classical Hodgkin lymphoma. Both conserved end residues are part of each CDR3. Fields, in order: V gene, J gene, clone size, D gene, CDR3 DNA, CDR3 protein. The D gene is left open where the match is weak. Clone size is stated in some rows and not others, as once, few, many or a class when expanded.

TRBV28	TRBJ2-2	NA	NA	TGTGCCAGCAGTTCTAATGACTGGAAGAACACCGGGGAGCTGTTTTTT	CASSSNDWKNTGELFF
TRBV4-2	TRBJ2-1	NA	NA	NA	CASSQVGQGSKPFF
TRBV29-1	TRBJ2-7	few	TRBD1	TGCAGCGTTGCATTTGACAGGGGCATGTACGAGCAGTACTTC	CSVAFDRGMYEQYF
TRBV28	TRBJ1-5	NA	TRBD1	TGTGCCAGCAGCCTTGGGACAGGCCTAGGGGGCAATCAGCCCCAGCATTTT	CASSLGTGLGGNQPQHF
TRBV6-1	TRBJ2-7	NA	NA	TGTGCCAGCAGCCCCAGAAGAAGGGCCTACGAGCAGTACTTC	CASSPRRRAYEQYF
TRBV5-1	TRBJ2-3	NA	TRBD1	TGCGCCAGCAGCTTGGGCCGGGACAGGGCTACAGATACGCAGTATTTT	CASSLGRDRATDTQYF
TRBV5-4	TRBJ2-3	few	NA	TGTGCCAGCAGTTCCGTGGACGCAGATACGCAGTATTTT	CASSSVDADTQYF
TRBV28	TRBJ1-2	NA	NA	TGTGCCAGCAGTTTAATCCAGGCAACCAACTATGGCTACACCTTC	CASSLIQATNYGYTF
TRBV7-9	TRBJ2-7	NA	TRBD1	TGTGCCAGCAGCCCTTCCGGGACAGGGTTGGGCGAGCAGTACTTC	CASSPSGTGLGEQYF
TRBV12-5	TRBJ1-5	NA	NA	TGTGCTAGTGGTTTAGCCGGGAGCAATCAGCCCCAGCATTTT	CASGLAGSNQPQHF
TRBV7-2	TRBJ1-2	NA	NA	TGTGCCAGCAGCTTGGCCTACTCCGACGGCTACACCTTC	CASSLAYSDGYTF
TRBV6-1	TRBJ1-2	NA	NA	TGTGCCAGCAGTCGGCAGGAGGGTAACTATGGCTACACCTTC	CASSRQEGNYGYTF
TRBV6-1	TRBJ2-3	NA	TRBD1	TGTGCCAGCACCCGGGACAGGGTGACAGATACGCAGTATTTT	CASTRDRVTDTQYF
TRBV9	TRBJ2-7	NA	TRBD1	TGTGCCAGCAACCGGGACAGGGTTGGCGAGCAGTACTTC	CASNRDRVGEQYF
TRBV10-3	TRBJ2-2	NA	NA	TGTGCCATCAGCAACATCGAAGGGGAGCTGTTTTTT	CAISNIEGELFF
TRBV19	TRBJ2-7	NA	TRBD2	TGTGCCAGTAGTATAGAAGCGGGACGATCCTACGAGCAGTACTTC	CASSIEAGRSYEQYF
TRBV15	TRBJ2-3	few	TRBD1	TGTGCCACCAGCAGAGAAGGGACAGGGCACACAGATACGCAGTATTTT	CATSREGTGHTDTQYF
TRBV10-3	TRBJ1-1	NA	NA	TGTGCCATCAGTGAGTCCTTGAGTGAGCACACTGAAGCTTTCTTT	CAISESLSEHTEAFF
TRBV5-1	TRBJ2-4	NA	TRBD1	TGCGCCAGCAGCTTGGGACGTACAGGGGACAAAAACATTCAGTACTTC	CASSLGRTGDKNIQYF
TRBV6-1	TRBJ2-1	NA	TRBD2	TGTGCCAGCAGTGAAGAGGGGTTGGCTAGCGGGGGGCTTAGCTCCTACAATGAGCAGTTCTTC	CASSEEGLASGGLSSYNEQFF
TRBV5-5	TRBJ1-1	NA	NA	TGTGCCAGCAGCTTGCTGGGGGAAACCGACACTGAAGCTTTCTTT	CASSLLGETDTEAFF
TRBV21-1	TRBJ2-2	NA	NA	TGTGCCAGCAGCAAAGGGACAGGACAATCGAACACCGGGGAGCTGTTTTTT	CASSKGTGQSNTGELFF
TRBV2	TRBJ1-4	NA	NA	TGTGCCAGCAGCCCCACCTACGACAGGTCAGATCTAAAACTGTTTTTT	CASSPTYDRSDLKLFF